The 2 T cell receptor beta chains below come from one sample, sequenced in a study of CD8 T cells in ankylosing spondylitis (TCRdb year 2017). Libraries were prepared through 5' RACE. The sequencing machine was an Illumina HiSeq 2500. TCRdb reran the public reads through fastp at Q25 and MiXCR, keeping productive beta chains. Rows matching on CDR3 protein sequence are summarized as one entry with the most common DNA and genes. Across this sample there are 200,000 to 250,000 distinct CDR3 sequences, with about 11% seen only once. The ten top clones hold approximately 20% of the sample. Sequenced material: blood, either unsorted or a sorted T cell fraction (not recorded which). Receptors were obtained from a male donor with ankylosing spondylitis or in good health (not recorded which).

The chain recombines TRBV5-1 with TRBJ2-2, with TRBD1 identical over 10 bases. CDR1 SGHRS and CDR2 YFSETQ come from the germline V gene. This CDR3 region has 14 residues. Trimming removed 3 bases from V and 5 bases from J; junction bases left unmatched: 1. CDR3 DNA sequence: TGCGCCAGCAGCTCGGGACAGGGGACCGGGGAGCTGTTTTTT. Amino acid sequence: CASSSGQGTGELFF.

The chain has TRBV2 and TRBJ2-5, with TRBD2 matching 13 bases. The V gene end was trimmed by 3 bases and the J gene end by 3 bases; junction bases not matched to a gene: 4. Germline V gives CDR1 SNHLY, CDR2 FYNNEI. The CDR3 spans 16 residues. The CDR3 here is CASSDGLAGAEETQYF. CDR3 bases: TGTGCCAGCAGTGACGGACTAGCGGGGGCCGAAGAGACCCAGTACTTC.